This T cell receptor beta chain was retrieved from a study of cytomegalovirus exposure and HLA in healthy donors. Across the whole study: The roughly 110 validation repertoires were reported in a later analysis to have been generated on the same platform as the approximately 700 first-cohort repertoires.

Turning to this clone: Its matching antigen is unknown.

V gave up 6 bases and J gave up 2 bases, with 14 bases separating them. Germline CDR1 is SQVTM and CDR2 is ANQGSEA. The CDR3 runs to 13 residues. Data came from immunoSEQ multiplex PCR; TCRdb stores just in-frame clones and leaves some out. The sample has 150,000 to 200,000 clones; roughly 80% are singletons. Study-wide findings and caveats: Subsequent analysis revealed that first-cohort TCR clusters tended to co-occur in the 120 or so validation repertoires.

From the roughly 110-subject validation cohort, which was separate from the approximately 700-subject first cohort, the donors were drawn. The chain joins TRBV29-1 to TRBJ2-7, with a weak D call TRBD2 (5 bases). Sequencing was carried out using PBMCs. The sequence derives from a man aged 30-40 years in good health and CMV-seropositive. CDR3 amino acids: CSVATGNPYEQYF. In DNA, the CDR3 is TGCAGCGTGGCGACCGGGAACCCCTACGAGCAGTACTTC.